This TCR beta chain was identified during a study of T-cell reconstitution after alpha-beta-depleted transplantation in children. With 3 bases removed from V and 6 bases from J, the gap between germline ends came to 9 bases. The germline V gene encodes CDR1 SQVTM and CDR2 ANQGSEA. The CDR3 totals 12 residues. Preparation of the TCRbeta library involved a method that used unique molecular identifiers. TCRdb reprocessed the PCR reads with MiXCR, giving one entry per CDR3 protein. The table includes about a million distinct CDR3 sequences, under 30% detected once. The TCR originated in a boy under two years old who had a stem cell transplant for SCID, so the T cells may come from the graft donor. The chain combines TRBV29-1 with TRBJ2-1; TRBD1 is a possible D gene (5 bases). The sequenced sample was PBMCs, mostly from graft donor cells, obtained 360 days after TCRalphabeta/CD19-depleted stem cell transplant. CDR3 nucleotide sequence: TGCAGCGTTGATGACAGACGCAATGAGCAGTTCTTC. This gives the protein CSVDDRRNEQFF.